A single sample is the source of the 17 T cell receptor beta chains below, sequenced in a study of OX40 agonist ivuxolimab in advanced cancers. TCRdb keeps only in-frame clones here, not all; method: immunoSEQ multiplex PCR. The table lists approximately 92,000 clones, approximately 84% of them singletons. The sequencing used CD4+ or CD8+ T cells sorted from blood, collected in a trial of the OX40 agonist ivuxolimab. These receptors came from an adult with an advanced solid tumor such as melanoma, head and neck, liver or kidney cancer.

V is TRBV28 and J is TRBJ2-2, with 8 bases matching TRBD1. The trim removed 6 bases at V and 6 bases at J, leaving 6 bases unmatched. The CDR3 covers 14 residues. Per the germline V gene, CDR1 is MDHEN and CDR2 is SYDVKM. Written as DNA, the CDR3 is TGTGCCAGCAGACTACTACAGGGGGCCGGGGAGCTGTTTTTT. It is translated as CASRLLQGAGELFF.

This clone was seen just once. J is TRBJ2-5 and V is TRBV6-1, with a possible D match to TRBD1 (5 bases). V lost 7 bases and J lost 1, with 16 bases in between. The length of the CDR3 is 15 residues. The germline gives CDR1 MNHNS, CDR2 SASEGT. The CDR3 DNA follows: TGTGCCAGCAACCGTGCCCTAACAGGCCAAGAGACCCAGTACTTC. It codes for CASNRALTGQETQYF.

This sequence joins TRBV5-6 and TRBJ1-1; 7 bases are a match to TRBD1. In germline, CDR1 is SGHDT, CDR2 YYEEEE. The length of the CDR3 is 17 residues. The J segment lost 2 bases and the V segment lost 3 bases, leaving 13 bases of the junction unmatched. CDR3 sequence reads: CASSSRGGPVKNTEAFF. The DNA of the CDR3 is TGTGCCAGCAGCTCGCGAGGGGGCCCCGTGAAAAACACTGAAGCTTTCTTT.

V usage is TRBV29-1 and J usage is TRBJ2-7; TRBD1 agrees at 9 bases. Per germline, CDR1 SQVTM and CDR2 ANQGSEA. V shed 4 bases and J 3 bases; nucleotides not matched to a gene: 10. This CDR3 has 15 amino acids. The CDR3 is CSVVPGQGTFYEQYF. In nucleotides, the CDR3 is TGCAGCGTTGTGCCCGGACAGGGGACCTTCTACGAGCAGTACTTC.

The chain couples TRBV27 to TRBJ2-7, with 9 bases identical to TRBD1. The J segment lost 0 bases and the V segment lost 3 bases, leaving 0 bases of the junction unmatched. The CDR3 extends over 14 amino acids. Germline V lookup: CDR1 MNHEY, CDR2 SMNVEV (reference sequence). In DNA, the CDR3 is TGTGCCAGCAGTTTGACAGGGGGCTCCTACGAGCAGTACTTC. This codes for CASSLTGGSYEQYF.

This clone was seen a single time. For the CDR3, the DNA is TGTGCCAGCTCCCGAAGTAAGCAGTACGAGCAGTACTTC. Its protein product is CASSRSKQYEQYF. The genes are TRBV6-5 and TRBJ2-7, with unresolved D. Germline V gives CDR1 MNHEY, CDR2 SVGAGI. The length of the CDR3 is 13 residues. The V and J ends lost 8 bases and 4 bases respectively, with 15 bases between them.

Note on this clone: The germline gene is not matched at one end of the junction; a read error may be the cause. Here the CDR3 DNA reads TGCGCCAGCAGCCAAGGACAGGGTTCCTACGAGCAGTACTTC. It specifies CASSQGQGSYEQYF. The V gene is TRBV5-4, the J gene TRBJ2-7, with TRBD1 matching over 8 bases. CDR1 and CDR2 from the germline V gene are SGHNT and YYREEE (reference sequence). This CDR3 contains 14 residues.

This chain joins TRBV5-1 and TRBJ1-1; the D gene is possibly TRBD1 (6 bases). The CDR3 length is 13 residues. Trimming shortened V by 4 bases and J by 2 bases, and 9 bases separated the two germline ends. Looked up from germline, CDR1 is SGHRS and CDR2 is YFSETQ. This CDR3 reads CASSLGGNTEAFF. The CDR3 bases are TGCGCCAGCAGCCTAGGGGGAAACACTGAAGCTTTCTTT.

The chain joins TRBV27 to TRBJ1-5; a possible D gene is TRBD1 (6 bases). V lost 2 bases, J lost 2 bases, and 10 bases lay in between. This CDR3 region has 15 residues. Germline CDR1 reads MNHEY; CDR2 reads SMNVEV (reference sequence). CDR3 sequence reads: CASSLGRGGNQPQHF. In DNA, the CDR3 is TGTGCCAGCAGTTTAGGCAGGGGCGGCAATCAGCCCCAGCATTTT.

The CDR3 coding sequence is TGTGCCAGCAGTTACCCGGGACAGGGGCCTGGGGCTGAAGCTTTCTTT. Protein: CASSYPGQGPGAEAFF. The V call is TRBV6-6, the J call TRBJ1-1, with TRBD1 matching 10 bases. Germline-derived CDR1 and CDR2 are MNHNY and SVGAGI (reference sequence). CDR3 size: 16 residues. V lost 2 bases and J lost 6; bases outside the gene matches: 9.

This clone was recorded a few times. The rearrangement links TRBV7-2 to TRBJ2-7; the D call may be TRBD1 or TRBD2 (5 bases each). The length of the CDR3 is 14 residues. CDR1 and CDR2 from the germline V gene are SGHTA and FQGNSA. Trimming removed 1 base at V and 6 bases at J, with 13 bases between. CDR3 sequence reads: CASSLGGSGSEQYF. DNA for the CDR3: TGTGCCAGCAGCTTAGGGGGGTCGGGCTCCGAGCAGTACTTC.

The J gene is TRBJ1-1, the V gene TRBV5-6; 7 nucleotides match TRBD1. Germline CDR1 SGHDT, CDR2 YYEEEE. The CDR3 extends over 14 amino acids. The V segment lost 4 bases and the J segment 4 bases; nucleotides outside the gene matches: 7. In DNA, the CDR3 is TGTGCCAGCAGCCCGCCAGGGGGGGGCACTGAAGCTTTCTTT. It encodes CASSPPGGGTEAFF.

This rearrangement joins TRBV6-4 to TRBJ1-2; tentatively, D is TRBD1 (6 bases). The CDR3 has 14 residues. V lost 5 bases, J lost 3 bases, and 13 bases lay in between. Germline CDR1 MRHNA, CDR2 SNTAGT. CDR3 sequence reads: CASSYMGADYGYTF. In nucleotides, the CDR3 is TGTGCCAGCAGTTACATGGGGGCGGACTATGGCTACACCTTC.

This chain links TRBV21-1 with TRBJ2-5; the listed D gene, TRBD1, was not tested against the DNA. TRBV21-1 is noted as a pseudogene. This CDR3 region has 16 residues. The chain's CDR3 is CASSKLQGQEKETQYF. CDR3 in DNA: TGTGCCAGCAGCAAATTGCAGGGACAGGAGAAAGAGACCCAGTACTTC.

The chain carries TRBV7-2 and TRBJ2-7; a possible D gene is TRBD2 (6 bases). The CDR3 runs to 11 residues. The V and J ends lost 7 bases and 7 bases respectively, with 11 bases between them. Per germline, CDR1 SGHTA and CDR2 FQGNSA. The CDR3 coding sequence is TGTGCCAGCACCTTGGAGGGGGAGCAGTACTTC. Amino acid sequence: CASTLEGEQYF. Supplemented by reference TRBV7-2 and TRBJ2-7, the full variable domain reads GAGVSQSPSNKVTEKGKDVELRCDPISGHTALYWYRQSLGQGLEFLIYFQGNSAPDKSGLPSDRFSAERTGGSVSTLTIQRTQQEDSAVYLCASTLEGEQYFGPGTRLTVT.

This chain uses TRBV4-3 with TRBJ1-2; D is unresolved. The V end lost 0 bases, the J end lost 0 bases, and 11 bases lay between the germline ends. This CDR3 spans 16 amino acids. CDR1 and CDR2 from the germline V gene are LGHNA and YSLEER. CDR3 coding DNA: TGCGCCAGCAGCCAAGAGGCCCTTCTTACTAACTATGGCTACACCTTC. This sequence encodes CASSQEALLTNYGYTF.

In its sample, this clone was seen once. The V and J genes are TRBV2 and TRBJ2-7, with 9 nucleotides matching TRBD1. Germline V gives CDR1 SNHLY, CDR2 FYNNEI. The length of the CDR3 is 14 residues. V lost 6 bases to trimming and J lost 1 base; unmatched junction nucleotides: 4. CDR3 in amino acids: CASRSGTGSYEQYF. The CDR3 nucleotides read TGTGCCAGCAGGTCCGGGACAGGGTCCTACGAGCAGTACTTC.